This T cell receptor beta chain was retrieved from a study of cytomegalovirus exposure and HLA in healthy donors. Details on this clone: Antigen unknown.

The study's findings and limits: According to an earlier analysis, most TCR beta V segments yielded productive rearrangements about 87% or about 30% of the time.

Primers for the PCR totalled 60 Vbeta and 13 Jbeta. Sequencing was performed with immunoSEQ multiplex PCR; in TCRdb, only in-frame clones are kept and a portion is missing. This table has some 180,000 clones, more than 75% appearing once. Sequenced input: PBMCs. The clonotype originates from a young woman in good health and CMV-seropositive.

As DNA, the CDR3 is TGTGCCAGTAAAAGGACAGCCAACAATGAGCAGTTCTTC. Its translation is CASKRTANNEQFF. V is TRBV6-5 and J is TRBJ2-1, with D possibly being TRBD1 (6 bases). CDR1 MNHEY and CDR2 SVGAGI come from the germline V gene. This CDR3 has 13 amino acids. Trimming pared 9 bases from V and 5 bases from J, leaving 14 bases between.